Presented here are 5 T cell receptor beta chains from one specimen sequenced in a study of sequential checkpoint blockade in melanoma (dated by TCRdb to about 2019). This specimen's treatment or condition label, interpreted: randomized to nivolumab then ipilimumab (arm A) or the reverse (arm B). The protocol used for the library was the immunoSEQ multiplex PCR assay. Not all clones reach the TCRdb copy of this immuneACCESS table, which keeps in-frame sequences only. Checked studies attribute under half of the gap to unresolved V genes and leave the rest unexplained. The sample table records tens of thousands of clones; 86% of these occur just once. More than 10% of the sample is taken by the ten largest. The sample here was CD8+ T cells sorted from blood (inferred from file names), taken from a patient given nivolumab and ipilimumab in sequence. These receptors were taken from a human donor with melanoma.

This clone was found a few times. CDR3: CASSKPGENGEAFF. For the CDR3, the DNA is TGTGCCAGCAGCAAACCCGGGGAGAATGGGGAAGCTTTCTTT. This rearrangement joins TRBV21-1 to TRBJ1-1. TRBV21-1 is noted as a pseudogene. This CDR3 region has 14 residues.

This sequence joins TRBV19 and TRBJ2-1, with D tentatively TRBD2 (7 bases). The V and J ends lost 1 base and 12 bases respectively, with 25 bases between them. This CDR3 has 17 residues. Germline V gene data show CDR1 as LNHDA and CDR2 as SQIVND (reference sequence). CDR3 bases: TGTGCCAGTAGTATAGGAAGGGGGACTACGATCCTGCAGTGGCAGTTCTTC. It specifies CASSIGRGTTILQWQFF.

The chain couples TRBV6-5 to TRBJ2-5, with D maybe TRBD1 (5 bases). V shed 2 bases and J shed 3 bases, with 16 bases lying between them. The CDR3 length is 16 residues. Germline V gene data show CDR1 as MNHEY and CDR2 as SVGAGI. The CDR3 DNA reads TGTGCCAGCAGTTACGCTCCCGAAGGGGAAAAAGAGACCCAGTACTTC. Protein sequence: CASSYAPEGEKETQYF.

A single count supports this clone. This rearrangement joins TRBV5-1 to TRBJ2-6; 7 bases agree with TRBD2. This CDR3 has 17 amino acids. V lost 3 bases, J lost 2 bases, and 8 bases stayed unmatched. Germline V gives CDR1 SGHRS, CDR2 YFSETQ. CDR3 sequence (DNA): TGCGCCAGCAGCTCGATCGGACTAGTGGCTGGGGCCAACGTCCTGACTTTC. It translates to CASSSIGLVAGANVLTF.

The V and J genes are TRBV10-2 and TRBJ2-7; 10 positions agree with TRBD2. This CDR3 has 16 amino acids. V lost 8 bases, J lost 3 bases, and 13 bases stayed unmatched. Germline loops: CDR1 WSHSY, CDR2 SAAADI. The CDR3 spells CASRGFSSGSLYEQYV. In DNA, the CDR3 is TGCGCCAGCCGAGGTTTCTCTAGCGGGAGTCTCTACGAGCAGTACGTC.